This T cell receptor beta chain is from a study of identical twins. This clonotype was recorded at least ten times. Using its own MiXCR run on the 5' RACE reads, TCRdb lists one record per CDR3 protein. The sample consists of 200,000 to 250,000 distinct CDR3 sequences, 6.5% to 8.5% of them appearing once. These data were likewise used in another study, on yellow fever vaccine responses in identical twins.

This clonotype was sampled from a young woman in good health. Sample: memory (CD45RO+) T cells sorted from blood.

CDR3 residues: CASRDRYSGNTIYF. The CDR3 nucleotides read TGTGCCAGCAGGGACAGGTACTCTGGAAACACCATATATTTT. This chain uses TRBV6-1 with TRBJ1-3; 7 nucleotides align to TRBD1. The junction had 2 bases not matched to a gene; V was cut back by 6 bases and J by 0 bases. Germline loops: CDR1 MNHNS, CDR2 SASEGT. The CDR3 runs to 14 residues.